This is a list of T cell receptor beta chains from one sample in a study of T cell changes during pregnancy in multiple sclerosis. Produced via immunoSEQ multiplex PCR; TCRdb's table is partial and in-frame only. The sample includes some 27,000 clones, roughly nine tenths of them seen just once. Sequences were derived from CD4+ T cells from peripheral blood mononuclear cells, sampled in the second trimester of pregnancy. These receptors came from a female donor with multiple sclerosis, enrolled in a pregnancy study. CDR3s leave out the opening cysteine and the closing phenylalanine or tryptophan. Fields, in order: V gene, J gene, D gene, CDR3 protein. D genes are given only for firm matches.

TRBV10-1	TRBJ2-1	.	ASKPGQKPYNEQF
TRBV4-1	TRBJ2-2	.	ASEDWVKNTGELF
TRBV13	TRBJ1-1	.	ASSSLLGRLRGEAF
TRBV18	TRBJ1-2	TRBD1	ASSPVDRGLHGYT
TRBV5-4	TRBJ2-3	.	ASSPGEIGYTQY
TRBV5-1	TRBJ1-1	.	ASSLESLGALTEAF
TRBV4-3	TRBJ2-7	TRBD1	ASSQAGRGRTYEQY
TRBV27	TRBJ1-5	.	ASSLRRQGQPQH
TRBV10-3	TRBJ1-1	.	AISEGSHTEAF
TRBV10-3	TRBJ1-2	.	AINLAGNYGYT
TRBV15	TRBJ1-1	.	ATSTDSETEAF
TRBV12-5	TRBJ2-7	.	ASGLRGQQY
TRBV7-9	TRBJ1-1	.	ASSAYGLEAF
TRBV11-3	TRBJ2-1	.	ASSLGLYNEQF
TRBV18	TRBJ2-1	.	ASSRPGRGAQPF
TRBV10-3	TRBJ2-1	TRBD2	AIRSGTRSNEQF
TRBV5-1	TRBJ1-4	.	ASSPSGGNHGEKLF
TRBV4-3	TRBJ2-1	TRBD2	ASSRAGTSGGRTYNEQF
TRBV21-1	TRBJ1-2	.	ASSKNPTRSANYGYT
TRBV7-3	TRBJ2-1	TRBD2	ASSKTSGGANEQF
TRBV21-1	TRBJ2-6	.	ASSTRDNISGANVLT
TRBV11-2	TRBJ1-1	TRBD1	ASSLHRGAF
TRBV7-9	TRBJ2-4	.	ASSPQGLAKNIQY
TRBV13	TRBJ2-7	TRBD2	ASSLPGGSYEQY
TRBV28	TRBJ2-1	TRBD1	ASSFLWGQIPAYNEQF
TRBV5-4	TRBJ1-6	.	ASSSRVNNSPLH
TRBV18	TRBJ1-4	TRBD1	ASSPRTGSNEKLF
TRBV30	TRBJ1-2	TRBD1	AWSVVPTGGLGGYT
TRBV7-9	TRBJ1-1	.	ASSHRVNTEAF
TRBV5-8	TRBJ2-5	.	ASSYGGETQY
TRBV7-9	TRBJ1-1	.	ASSANRFGASEAF
TRBV5-1	TRBJ1-1	.	ASSLAAQGISGTEAF
TRBV10-3	TRBJ2-1	TRBD2	AITALAGGRTYNEQF
TRBV19	TRBJ2-1	TRBD2	ASSARGDEQF
TRBV5-1	TRBJ2-7	TRBD1	ASSLDGQVWVEQY
TRBV5-1	TRBJ2-5	TRBD1	ASSGVTGGGETQY
TRBV6-1	TRBJ1-5	.	ASTGEYSNQPQH
TRBV30	TRBJ1-5	.	AWSFGENQPQH
TRBV2	TRBJ2-5	TRBD2	ANSRGTSAQETQY
TRBV5-1	TRBJ1-6	.	ASSFEAPGNGSPLH
TRBV7-2	TRBJ1-2	TRBD1	ASSQSGQGMYGYT
TRBV6-1	TRBJ1-1	.	ASRPTGQTEAF
TRBV6-1	TRBJ2-3	.	ASNLPGRDTQY
TRBV18	TRBJ2-5	.	ASSPPSSWGETQY
TRBV5-4	TRBJ2-2	.	ASSLAVGQNTGELF
TRBV6-4	TRBJ2-1	.	ASSEQLLQSSYNEQF
TRBV7-2	TRBJ1-4	.	ASSLGISMAKLF
TRBV6-1	TRBJ2-7	TRBD1	ASSGGQGWTYEQY
TRBV18	TRBJ2-7	TRBD2	ASSLQWGGEEQY